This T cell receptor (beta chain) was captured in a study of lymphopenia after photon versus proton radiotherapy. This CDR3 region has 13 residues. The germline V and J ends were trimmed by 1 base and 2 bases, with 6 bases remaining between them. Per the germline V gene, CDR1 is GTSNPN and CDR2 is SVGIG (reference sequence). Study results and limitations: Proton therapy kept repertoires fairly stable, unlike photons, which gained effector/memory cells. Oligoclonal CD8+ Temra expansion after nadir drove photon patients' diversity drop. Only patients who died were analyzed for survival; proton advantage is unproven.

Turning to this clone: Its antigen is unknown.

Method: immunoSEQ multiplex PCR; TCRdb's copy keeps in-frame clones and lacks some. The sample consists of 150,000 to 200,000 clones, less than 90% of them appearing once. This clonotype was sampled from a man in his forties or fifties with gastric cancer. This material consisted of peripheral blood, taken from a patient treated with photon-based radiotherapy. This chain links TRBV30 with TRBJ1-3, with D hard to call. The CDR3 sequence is CAWSAPPGNTIYF. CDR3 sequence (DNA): TGTGCCTGGAGTGCCCCGCCTGGAAACACCATATATTTT.